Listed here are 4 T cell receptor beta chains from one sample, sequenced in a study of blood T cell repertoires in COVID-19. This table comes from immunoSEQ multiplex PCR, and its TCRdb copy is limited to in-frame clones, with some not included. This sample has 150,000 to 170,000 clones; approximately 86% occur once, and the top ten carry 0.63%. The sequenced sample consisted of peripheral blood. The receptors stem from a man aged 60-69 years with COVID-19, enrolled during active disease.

Here the CDR3 DNA reads TGTGCCAGCAGTTGGGGGGACAAGCGGGGTAATTCACCCCTCCACTTT. Its translation is CASSWGDKRGNSPLHF. This chain connects TRBV6-5 to TRBJ1-6, with a possible D match to TRBD1 (6 bases). This CDR3 region has 16 residues. From germline, CDR1 is MNHEY and CDR2 SVGAGI. Trimming removed 4 bases from V and 6 bases from J, with 16 bases in between.

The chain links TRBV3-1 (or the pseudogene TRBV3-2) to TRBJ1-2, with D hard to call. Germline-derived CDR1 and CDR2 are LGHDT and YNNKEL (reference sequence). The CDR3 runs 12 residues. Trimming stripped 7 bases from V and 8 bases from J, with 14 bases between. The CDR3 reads CASKRATTGYTF. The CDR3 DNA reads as TGTGCCAGCAAGAGGGCCACGACGGGCTACACCTTC.

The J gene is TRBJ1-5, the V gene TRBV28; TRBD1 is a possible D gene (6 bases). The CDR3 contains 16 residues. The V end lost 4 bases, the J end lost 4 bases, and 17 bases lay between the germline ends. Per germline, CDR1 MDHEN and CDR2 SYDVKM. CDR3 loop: CASSSAAGTRNQPQHF. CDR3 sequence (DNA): TGTGCCAGCAGTTCAGCGGCTGGGACACGAAATCAGCCCCAGCATTTT.

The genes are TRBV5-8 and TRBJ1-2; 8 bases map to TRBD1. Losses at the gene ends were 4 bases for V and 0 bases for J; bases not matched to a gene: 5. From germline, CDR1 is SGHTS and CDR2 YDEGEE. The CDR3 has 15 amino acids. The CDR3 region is CASSPDRATNYGYTF. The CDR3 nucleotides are TGTGCCAGCAGCCCGGACAGGGCCACTAACTATGGCTACACCTTC.